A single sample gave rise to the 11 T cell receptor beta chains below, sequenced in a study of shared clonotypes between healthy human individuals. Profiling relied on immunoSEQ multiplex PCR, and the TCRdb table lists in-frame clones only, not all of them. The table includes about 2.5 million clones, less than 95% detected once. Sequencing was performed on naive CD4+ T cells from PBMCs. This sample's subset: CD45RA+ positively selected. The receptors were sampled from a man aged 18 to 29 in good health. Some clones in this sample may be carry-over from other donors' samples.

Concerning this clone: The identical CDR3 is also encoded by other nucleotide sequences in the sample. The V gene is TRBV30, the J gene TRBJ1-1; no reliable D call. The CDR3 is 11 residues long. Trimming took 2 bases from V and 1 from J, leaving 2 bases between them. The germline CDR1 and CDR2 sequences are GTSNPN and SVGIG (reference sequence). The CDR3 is CAWSTNTEAFF. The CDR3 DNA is TGTGCCTGGAGTACGAACACTGAAGCTTTCTTT.

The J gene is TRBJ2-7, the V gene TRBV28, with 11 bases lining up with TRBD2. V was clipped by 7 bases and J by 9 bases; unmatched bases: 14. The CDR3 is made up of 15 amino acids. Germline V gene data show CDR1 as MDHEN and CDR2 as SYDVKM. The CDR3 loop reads CASTAGLAGIIVQYF. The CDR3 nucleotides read TGTGCCAGCACCGCCGGACTAGCGGGCATAATCGTGCAGTACTTC.

The CDR3 DNA reads as TGTGCCTGGAATAGCGGGAGGGTTTCCTACAATGAGCAGTTCTTC. It yields the protein CAWNSGRVSYNEQFF. V usage is TRBV30 and J usage is TRBJ2-1; 11 bases are a match to TRBD2. V lost 4 bases to trimming and J lost 1 base; unmatched junction nucleotides: 3. There are 15 residues in the CDR3. In germline, CDR1 is GTSNPN, CDR2 SVGIG (reference sequence).

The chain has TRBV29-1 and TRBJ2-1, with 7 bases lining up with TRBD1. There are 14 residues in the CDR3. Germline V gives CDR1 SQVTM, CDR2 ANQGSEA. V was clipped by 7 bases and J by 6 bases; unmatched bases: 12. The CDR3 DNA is TGCAGCGGAAACAGGGGAAATTTTGTCAATGAGCAGTTCTTC. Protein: CSGNRGNFVNEQFF.

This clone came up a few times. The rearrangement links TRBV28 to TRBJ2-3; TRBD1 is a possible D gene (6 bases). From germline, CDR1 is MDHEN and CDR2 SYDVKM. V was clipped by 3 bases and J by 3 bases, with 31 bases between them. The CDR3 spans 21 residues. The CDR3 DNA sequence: TGTGCCAGCAGTTTTTTTGGGGATTTCGTGTGGGGGCCCCCTTATACAGATACGCAGTATTTT. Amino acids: CASSFFGDFVWGPPYTDTQYF.

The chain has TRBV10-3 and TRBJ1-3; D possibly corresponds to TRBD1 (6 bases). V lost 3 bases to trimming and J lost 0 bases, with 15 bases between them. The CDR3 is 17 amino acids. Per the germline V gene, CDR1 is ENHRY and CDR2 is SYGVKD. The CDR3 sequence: CAISDKAGETSGNTIYF. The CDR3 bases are TGTGCCATCAGTGATAAGGCAGGGGAGACCTCTGGAAACACCATATATTTT.

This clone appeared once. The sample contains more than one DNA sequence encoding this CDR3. This CDR3 reads CASSFGSGSSYNEQFF. Here the CDR3 DNA reads TGTGCCAGCAGCTTCGGTAGCGGTAGCTCCTACAATGAGCAGTTCTTC. The V gene is TRBV7-3, the J gene TRBJ2-1; D possibly corresponds to TRBD2 (6 bases). CDR1 is SGHTA, CDR2 FQGTGA, per germline. The CDR3 is 16 residues long. The ends were cut back, 3 bases at V and 0 bases at J, with 12 bases in the middle. Looking up the rest from reference TRBV7-3 and TRBJ2-1 gives the full variable domain: GAGVSQTPSNKVTEKGKYVELRCDPISGHTALYWYRQSLGQGPEFLIYFQGTGAADDSGLPNDRFFAVRPEGSVSTLKIQRTERGDSAVYLCASSFGSGSSYNEQFFGPGTRLTVL.

CDR3 region: CAISDPGGSGRSYEQYF. The CDR3, as DNA: TGTGCCATCAGTGACCCAGGGGGTAGCGGGAGATCGTACGAGCAGTACTTC. J is TRBJ2-7 and V is TRBV10-3; 9 nucleotides agree with TRBD2. The CDR3 runs to 17 residues. After removal of 3 bases from V and 4 bases from J, the junction contained 13 bases not matched to a gene. Germline CDR1 reads ENHRY; CDR2 reads SYGVKD.

DNA for the CDR3: TGTGCCAGCAGCTTGGCCGGCAGTGCCTATGGCTACACCTTC. It codes for CASSLAGSAYGYTF. The rearrangement links TRBV5-4 to TRBJ1-2; D gene unclear. Deletions cut 0 bases from V and 4 bases from J, with 10 bases between. This CDR3 spans 14 amino acids. The germline gives CDR1 SGHNT, CDR2 YYREEE (reference sequence). Full variable domain (outside the CDR3, taken from reference TRBV5-4 and TRBJ1-2): ETGVTQSPTHLIKTRGQQVTLRCSSQSGHNTVSWYQQALGQGPQFIFQYYREEENGRGNFPPRFSGLQFPNYSSELNVNALELDDSALYLCASSLAGSAYGYTFGSGTRLTVV.

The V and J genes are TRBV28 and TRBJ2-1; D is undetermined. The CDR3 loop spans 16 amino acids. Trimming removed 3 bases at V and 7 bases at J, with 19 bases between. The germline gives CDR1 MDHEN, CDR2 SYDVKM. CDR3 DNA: TGTGCCAGCAGTTTTAACAAGGTCCGAGGTAGGAATGAGCAGTTCTTC. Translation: CASSFNKVRGRNEQFF.

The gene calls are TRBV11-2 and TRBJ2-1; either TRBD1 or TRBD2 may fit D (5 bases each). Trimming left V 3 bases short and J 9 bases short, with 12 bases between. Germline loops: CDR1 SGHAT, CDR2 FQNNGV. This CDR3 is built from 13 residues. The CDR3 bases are TGTGCCAGCAGCTTGGCCGGGACGGGTGAGCAGTTCTTC. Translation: CASSLAGTGEQFF. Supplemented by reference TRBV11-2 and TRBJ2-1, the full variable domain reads EAGVAQSPRYKIIEKRQSVAFWCNPISGHATLYWYQQILGQGPKLLIQFQNNGVVDDSQLPKDRFSAERLKGVDSTLKIQPAKLEDSAVYLCASSLAGTGEQFFGPGTRLTVL.